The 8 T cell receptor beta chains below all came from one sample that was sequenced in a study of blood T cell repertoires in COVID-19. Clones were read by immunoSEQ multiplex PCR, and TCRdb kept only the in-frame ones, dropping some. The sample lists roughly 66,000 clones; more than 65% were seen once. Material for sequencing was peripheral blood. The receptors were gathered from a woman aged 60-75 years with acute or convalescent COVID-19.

The CDR3 DNA sequence: TGTGCCAGTAGCCTCTCCTCAGCGGGGAGCACAGATACGCAGTATTTT. The encoded protein is CASSLSSAGSTDTQYF. The rearrangement links TRBV19 to TRBJ2-3, with 7 positions matching TRBD2. The CDR3 has 16 amino acids. Per germline, CDR1 LNHDA and CDR2 SQIVND (reference sequence). J was trimmed by 0 bases and V by 6 bases; bases with no gene match: 9.

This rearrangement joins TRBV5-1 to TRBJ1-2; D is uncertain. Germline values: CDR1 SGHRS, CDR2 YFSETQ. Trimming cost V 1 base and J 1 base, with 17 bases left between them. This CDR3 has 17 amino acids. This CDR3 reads CASSLHAGNFLNYGYTF. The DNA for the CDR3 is TGCGCCAGCAGCTTGCATGCGGGGAATTTCCTTAACTATGGCTACACCTTC.

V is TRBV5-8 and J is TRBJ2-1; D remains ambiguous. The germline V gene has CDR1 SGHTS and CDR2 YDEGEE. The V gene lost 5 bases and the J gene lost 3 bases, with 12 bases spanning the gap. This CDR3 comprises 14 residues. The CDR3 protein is CASRPGLLYNEQFF. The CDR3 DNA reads TGTGCCAGCAGGCCGGGTCTTCTCTACAATGAGCAGTTCTTC.

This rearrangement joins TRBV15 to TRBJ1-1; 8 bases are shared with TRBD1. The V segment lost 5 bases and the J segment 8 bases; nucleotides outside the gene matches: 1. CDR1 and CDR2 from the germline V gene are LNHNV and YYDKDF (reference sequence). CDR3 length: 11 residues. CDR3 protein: CATSGDREAFF. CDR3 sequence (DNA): TGTGCCACCAGCGGGGACAGGGAAGCTTTCTTT.

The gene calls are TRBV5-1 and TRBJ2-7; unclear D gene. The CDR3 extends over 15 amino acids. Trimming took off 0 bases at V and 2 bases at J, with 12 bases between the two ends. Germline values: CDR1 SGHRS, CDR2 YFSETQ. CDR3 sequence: CASSLGSGGTYEQYF. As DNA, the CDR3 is TGCGCCAGCAGCTTGGGCTCGGGTGGCACCTACGAGCAGTACTTC.

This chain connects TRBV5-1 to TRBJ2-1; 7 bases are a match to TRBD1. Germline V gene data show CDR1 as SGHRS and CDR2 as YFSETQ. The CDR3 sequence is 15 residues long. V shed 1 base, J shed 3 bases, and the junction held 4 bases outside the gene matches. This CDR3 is CASSLQTGNYNEQFF. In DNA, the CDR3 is TGCGCCAGCAGCTTGCAGACAGGGAACTACAATGAGCAGTTCTTC.

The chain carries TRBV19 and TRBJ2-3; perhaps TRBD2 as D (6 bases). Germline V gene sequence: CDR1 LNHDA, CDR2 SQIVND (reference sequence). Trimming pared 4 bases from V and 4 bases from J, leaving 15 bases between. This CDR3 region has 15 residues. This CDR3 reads CASSTPRRGPDTQYF. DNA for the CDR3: TGTGCCAGTAGTACGCCCCGGCGGGGACCAGATACGCAGTATTTT.

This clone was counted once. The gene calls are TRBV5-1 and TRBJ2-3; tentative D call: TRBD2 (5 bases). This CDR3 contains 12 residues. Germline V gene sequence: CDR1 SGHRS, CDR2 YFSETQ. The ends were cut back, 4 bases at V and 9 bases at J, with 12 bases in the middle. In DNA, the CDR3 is TGCGCCAGCAGCAAGAATGAGGGAACGCAGTATTTT. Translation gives CASSKNEGTQYF.